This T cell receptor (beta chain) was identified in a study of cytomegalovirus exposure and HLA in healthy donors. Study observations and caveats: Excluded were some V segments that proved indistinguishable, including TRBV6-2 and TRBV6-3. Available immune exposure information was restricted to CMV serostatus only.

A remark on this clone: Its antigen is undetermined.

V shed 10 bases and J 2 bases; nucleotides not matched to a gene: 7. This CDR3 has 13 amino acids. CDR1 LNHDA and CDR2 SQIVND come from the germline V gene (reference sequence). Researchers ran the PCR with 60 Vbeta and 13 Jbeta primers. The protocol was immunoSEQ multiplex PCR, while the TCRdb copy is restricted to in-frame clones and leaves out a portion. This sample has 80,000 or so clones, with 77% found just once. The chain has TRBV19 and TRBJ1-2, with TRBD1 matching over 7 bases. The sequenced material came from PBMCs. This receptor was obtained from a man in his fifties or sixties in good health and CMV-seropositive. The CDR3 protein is CAIQDRVNYGYTF. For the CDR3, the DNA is TGTGCCATCCAAGACAGGGTCAACTATGGCTACACCTTC.